This entry describes one T cell receptor (beta chain). Antigen specificity is unknown. A much larger clonotype is one base distant, so this may be a read error. Preparation of the TCRbeta library involved a method that used unique molecular identifiers. TCRdb reprocessed the PCR reads with MiXCR, giving one entry per CDR3 protein. The sample consists of 200,000 to 250,000 distinct CDR3 sequences, just under 8.5% of them appearing once. The data are from a study of T-cell reconstitution after alpha-beta-depleted transplantation in children. Study findings and constraints: Day-60 TCRbeta diversity that was high in some patients was derived from surviving recipient T cells and thymic progenitors. Reportedly, roughly two months post-transplant, alpha-beta T cells arose from several hundred expanded graft clones. The authors attributed T-cell counts and diversity one year after transplant mostly to newly produced T cells.

Per the germline V gene, CDR1 is SGHRS and CDR2 is YFSETQ. The CDR3 spans 13 residues. Specimen: PBMCs, mostly from graft donor cells, collected 180 days after TCRalphabeta/CD19-depleted stem cell transplant. The sequence came from a male patient between 10 and 17 years old who had a stem cell transplant for acute lymphoblastic leukemia, so the T cells may come from the graft donor. The chain employs TRBV5-1 and TRBJ2-1, with D possibly TRBD1 on 6 matching bases. In nucleotides, the CDR3 is TGCGGCAGCAGCTGGACAGACTACAATGAGCAGTTCTTC. It is translated as CGSSWTDYNEQFF. The whole variable domain, filled in from reference TRBV5-1 and TRBJ2-1, reads KAGVTQTPRYLIKTRGQQVTLSCSPISGHRSVSWYQQTPGQGLQFLFEYFSETQRNKGNFPGRFSGRQFSNSRSEMNVSTLELGDSALYLCGSSWTDYNEQFFGPGTRLTVL.